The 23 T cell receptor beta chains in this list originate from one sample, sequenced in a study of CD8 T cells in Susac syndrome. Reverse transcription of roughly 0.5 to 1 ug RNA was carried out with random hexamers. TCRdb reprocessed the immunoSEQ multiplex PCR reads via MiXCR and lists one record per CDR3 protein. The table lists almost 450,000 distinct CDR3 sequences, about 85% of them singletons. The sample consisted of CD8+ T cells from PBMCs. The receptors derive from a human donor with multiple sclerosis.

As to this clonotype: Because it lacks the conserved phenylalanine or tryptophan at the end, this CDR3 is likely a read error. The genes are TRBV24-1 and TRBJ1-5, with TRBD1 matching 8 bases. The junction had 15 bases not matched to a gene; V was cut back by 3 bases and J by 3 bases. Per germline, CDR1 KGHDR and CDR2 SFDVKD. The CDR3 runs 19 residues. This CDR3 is CATSDIIKVAGGTNQPQHS. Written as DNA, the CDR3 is TGTGCCACCAGTGATATTATAAAGGTGGCAGGGGGCACCAATCAGCCCCAGCATTCT.

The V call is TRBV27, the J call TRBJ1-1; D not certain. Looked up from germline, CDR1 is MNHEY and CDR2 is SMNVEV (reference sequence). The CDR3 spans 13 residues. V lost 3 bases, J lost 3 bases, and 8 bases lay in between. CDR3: CASSFGGDTEAFF. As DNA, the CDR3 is TGTGCCAGCAGTTTTGGTGGGGACACTGAAGCTTTCTTT.

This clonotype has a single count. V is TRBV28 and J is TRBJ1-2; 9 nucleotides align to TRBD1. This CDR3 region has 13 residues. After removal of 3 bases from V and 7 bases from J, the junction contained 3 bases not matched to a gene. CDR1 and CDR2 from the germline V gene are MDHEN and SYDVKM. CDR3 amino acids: CASSFRTGVGYTF. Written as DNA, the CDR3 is TGTGCCAGCAGTTTCCGGACAGGGGTTGGCTACACCTTC.

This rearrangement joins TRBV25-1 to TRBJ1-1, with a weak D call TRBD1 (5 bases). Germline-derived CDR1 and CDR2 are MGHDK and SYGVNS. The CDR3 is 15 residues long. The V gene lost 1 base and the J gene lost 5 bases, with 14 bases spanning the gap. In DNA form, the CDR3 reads TGTGCCAGCAGTGAATGGGTCAGGGTGGTGACTGAAGCTTTCTTT. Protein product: CASSEWVRVVTEAFF.

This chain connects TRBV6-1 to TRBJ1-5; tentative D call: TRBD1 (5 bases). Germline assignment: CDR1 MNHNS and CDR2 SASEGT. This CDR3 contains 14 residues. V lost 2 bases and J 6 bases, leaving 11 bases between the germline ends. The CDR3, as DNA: TGTGCCAGCAGTGAATCAATGACAGTTCAGCCCCAGCATTTT. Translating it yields CASSESMTVQPQHF.

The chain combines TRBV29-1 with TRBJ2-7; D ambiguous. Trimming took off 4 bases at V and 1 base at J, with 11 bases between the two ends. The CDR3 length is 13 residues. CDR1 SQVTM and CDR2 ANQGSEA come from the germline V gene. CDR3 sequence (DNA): TGCAGCGTTGTTTTTTCTGCTTCCTACGAGCAGTACTTC. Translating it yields CSVVFSASYEQYF.

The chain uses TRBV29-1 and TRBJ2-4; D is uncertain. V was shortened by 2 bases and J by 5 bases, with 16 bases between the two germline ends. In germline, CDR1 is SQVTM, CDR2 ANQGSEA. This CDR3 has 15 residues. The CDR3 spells CSVELVRSLENIQYF. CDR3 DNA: TGCAGCGTTGAATTGGTCCGGTCCCTTGAAAACATTCAGTACTTC. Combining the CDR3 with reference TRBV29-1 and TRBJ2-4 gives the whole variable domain SAVISQKPSRDICQRGTSLTIQCQVDSQVTMMFWYRQQPGQSLTLIATANQGSEATYESGFVIDKFPISRPNLTFSTLTVSNMSPEDSSIYLCSVELVRSLENIQYFGAGTRLSVL.

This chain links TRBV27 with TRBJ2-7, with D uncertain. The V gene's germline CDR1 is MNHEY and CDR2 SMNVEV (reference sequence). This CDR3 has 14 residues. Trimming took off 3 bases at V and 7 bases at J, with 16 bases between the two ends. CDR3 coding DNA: TGTGCCAGCAGTTTCCCCCCCTACTACGTAGAGCAGTACTTC. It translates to CASSFPPYYVEQYF.

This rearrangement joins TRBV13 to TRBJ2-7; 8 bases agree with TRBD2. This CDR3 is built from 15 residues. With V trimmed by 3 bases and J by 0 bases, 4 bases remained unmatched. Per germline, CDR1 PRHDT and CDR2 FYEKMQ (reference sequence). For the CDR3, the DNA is TGTGCCAGCAGCTTTCGGGGGGGCGACTCCTACGAGCAGTACTTC. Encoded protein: CASSFRGGDSYEQYF.

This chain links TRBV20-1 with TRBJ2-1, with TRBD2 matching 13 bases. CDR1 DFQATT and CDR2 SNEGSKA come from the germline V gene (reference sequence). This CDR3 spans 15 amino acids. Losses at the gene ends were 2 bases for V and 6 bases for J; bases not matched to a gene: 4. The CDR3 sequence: CSARQTSGRLNEQFF. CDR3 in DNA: TGCAGTGCTAGACAGACTAGCGGGAGGCTCAATGAGCAGTTCTTC.

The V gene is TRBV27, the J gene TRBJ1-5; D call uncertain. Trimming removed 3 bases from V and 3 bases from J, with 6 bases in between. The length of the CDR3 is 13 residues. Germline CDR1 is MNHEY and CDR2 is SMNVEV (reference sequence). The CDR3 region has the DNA TGTGCCAGCAGTTTGTCGTTCAATCAGCCCCAGCATTTT. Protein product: CASSLSFNQPQHF.

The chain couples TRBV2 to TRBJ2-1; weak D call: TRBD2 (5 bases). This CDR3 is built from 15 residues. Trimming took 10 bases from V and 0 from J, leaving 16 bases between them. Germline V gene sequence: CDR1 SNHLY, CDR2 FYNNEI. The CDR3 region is CAILDAAVSYNEQFF. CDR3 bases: TGTGCCATCCTCGACGCAGCGGTCTCCTACAATGAGCAGTTCTTC. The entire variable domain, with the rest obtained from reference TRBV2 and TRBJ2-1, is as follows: EPEVTQTPSHQVTQMGQEVILRCVPISNHLYFYWYRQILGQKVEFLVSFYNNEISEKSEIFDDQFSVERPDGSNFTLKIRSTKLEDSAMYFCAILDAAVSYNEQFFGPGTRLTVL.

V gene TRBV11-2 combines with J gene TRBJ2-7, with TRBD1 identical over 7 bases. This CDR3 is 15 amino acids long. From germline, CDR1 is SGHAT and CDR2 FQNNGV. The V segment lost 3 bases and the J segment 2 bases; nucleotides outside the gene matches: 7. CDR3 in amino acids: CASSFSDRVAYEQYF. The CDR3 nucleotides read TGTGCCAGCAGCTTCTCCGACAGGGTTGCCTACGAGCAGTACTTC.

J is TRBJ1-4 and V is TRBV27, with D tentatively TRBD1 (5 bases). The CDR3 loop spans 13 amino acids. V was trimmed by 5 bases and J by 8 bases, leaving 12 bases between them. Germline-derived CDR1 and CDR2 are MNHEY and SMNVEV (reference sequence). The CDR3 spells CASSPGLEEKLFF. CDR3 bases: TGTGCCAGCAGTCCGGGGCTAGAAGAAAAACTGTTTTTT.

CDR3 sequence (DNA): TGTGCCAGCAGCGGGAGGCCCCGGAATGAGCAGTTCTTC. Its protein product is CASSGRPRNEQFF. This chain connects TRBV7-9 to TRBJ2-1, with a weak D call TRBD2 (6 bases). Trimming stripped 5 bases from V and 7 bases from J, with 12 bases between. The CDR3 runs 13 residues. Germline V gene sequence: CDR1 SEHNR, CDR2 FQNEAQ (reference sequence).

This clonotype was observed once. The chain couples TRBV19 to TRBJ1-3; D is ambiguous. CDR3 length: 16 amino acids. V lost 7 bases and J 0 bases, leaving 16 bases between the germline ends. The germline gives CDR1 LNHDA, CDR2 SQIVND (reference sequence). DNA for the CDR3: TGTGCCAGTATTGGAGTGCAGGAGCGCTCTGGAAACACCATATATTTT. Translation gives CASIGVQERSGNTIYF.

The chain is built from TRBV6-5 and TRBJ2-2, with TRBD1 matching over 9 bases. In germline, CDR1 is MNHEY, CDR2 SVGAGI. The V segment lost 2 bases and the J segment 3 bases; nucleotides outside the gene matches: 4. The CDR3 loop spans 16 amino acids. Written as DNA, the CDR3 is TGTGCCAGCAGTTACGGACAGGGGCTCGACACCGGGGAGCTGTTTTTT. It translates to CASSYGQGLDTGELFF.

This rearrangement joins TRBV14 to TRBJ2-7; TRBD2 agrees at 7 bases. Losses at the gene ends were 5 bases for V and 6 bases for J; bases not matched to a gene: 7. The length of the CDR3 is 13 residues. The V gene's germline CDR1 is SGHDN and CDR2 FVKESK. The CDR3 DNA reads TGTGCCAGCAGCTGGCGGGAGAGACGCGAGCAGTACTTC. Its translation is CASSWRERREQYF.

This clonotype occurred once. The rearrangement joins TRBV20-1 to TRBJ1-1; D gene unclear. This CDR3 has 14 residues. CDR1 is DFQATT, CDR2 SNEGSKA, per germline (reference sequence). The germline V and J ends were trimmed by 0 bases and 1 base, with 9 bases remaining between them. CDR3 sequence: CSARDNHRNTEAFF. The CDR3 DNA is TGCAGTGCTAGAGATAACCATCGGAACACTGAAGCTTTCTTT.

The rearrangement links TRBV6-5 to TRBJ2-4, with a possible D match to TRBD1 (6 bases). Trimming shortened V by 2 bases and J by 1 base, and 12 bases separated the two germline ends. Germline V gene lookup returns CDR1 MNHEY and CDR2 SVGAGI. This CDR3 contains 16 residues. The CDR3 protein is CASSYEPQGAKNIQYF. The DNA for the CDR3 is TGTGCCAGCAGTTACGAGCCTCAGGGGGCCAAAAACATTCAGTACTTC.

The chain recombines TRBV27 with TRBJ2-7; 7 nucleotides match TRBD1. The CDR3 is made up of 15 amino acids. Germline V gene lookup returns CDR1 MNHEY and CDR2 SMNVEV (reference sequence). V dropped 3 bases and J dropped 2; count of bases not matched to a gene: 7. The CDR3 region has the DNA TGTGCCAGCAGTTTGACGGCAGGGGGAACCTACGAGCAGTACTTC. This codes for CASSLTAGGTYEQYF.

CDR3 nucleotides: TGTGCCACCAGCCAGGGCGCGAACACCGGGGAGCTGTTTTTT. It specifies CATSQGANTGELFF. The chain carries TRBV24-1 and TRBJ2-2; D might be TRBD1 (5 bases). The CDR3 totals 14 residues. Trimming cost V 7 bases and J 0 bases, with 8 bases left between them. CDR1 and CDR2 from the germline V gene are KGHDR and SFDVKD.

Here the CDR3 DNA reads TGCAGCGTTGAAGATGTGGGCGTGGAGACAGGGGGCTCCTACGAGCAGTACTTC. Amino acids: CSVEDVGVETGGSYEQYF. This chain links TRBV29-1 with TRBJ2-7; 9 nucleotides agree with TRBD1. CDR1 and CDR2 (germline): SQVTM, ANQGSEA. The ends lost 0 bases at V and 0 bases at J; junction bases unmatched: 12. The CDR3 has 18 residues.